A single sample gave rise to the 21 T cell receptor beta chains below, sequenced in a study of blood T cells in healthy people across ages. Combining a sample-barcoded 5' primer with a J-beta primer mix, a second PCR ran for roughly 6 to 12 cycles. TCRdb ran MiXCR on the 5' RACE reads and lists one entry per CDR3 protein. The sample yields 700,000 to 950,000 distinct CDR3 sequences, 40% to 45% seen once. Sequenced: blood. Receptors were obtained from a woman aged 60 to 75 in good health.

This clonotype was recorded a few times. This rearrangement joins TRBV20-1 to TRBJ2-3, with 16 positions matching TRBD2. V was pared by 0 bases and J by 9 bases, with 24 bases of the junction left unmatched. The CDR3 has 22 amino acids. Per the germline V gene, CDR1 is DFQATT and CDR2 is SNEGSKA (reference sequence). The CDR3 nucleotides read TGCAGTGCTAGAGATCCGAAGACTTGGACCGGGACTAGCGGGGGGGCCCTGTCCACGCAGTATTTT. This sequence encodes CSARDPKTWTGTSGGALSTQYF.

The chain uses TRBV6-2 or TRBV6-3 and TRBJ1-5; D may be TRBD1 (6 bases). The V and J ends lost 5 bases and 7 bases respectively, with 15 bases between them. This CDR3 is built from 14 residues. Germline CDR1 MNHEY, CDR2 SVGEGT. The CDR3, as DNA: TGTGCCAGCAGTGACGGGGGCGGGAGCCAGCCCCAGCATTTT. This translates into CASSDGGGSQPQHF.

This clonotype was seen only a few times. This chain links TRBV20-1 with TRBJ2-7; TRBD1 might be the D (6 bases). CDR3 length: 16 amino acids. Germline lookup yields CDR1 DFQATT and CDR2 SNEGSKA (reference sequence). Trimming cost V 0 bases and J 2 bases, with 17 bases left between them. The CDR3 reads CSARDPITGPTYEQYF. CDR3 nucleotide sequence: TGCAGTGCTAGAGATCCTATTACAGGGCCCACCTACGAGCAGTACTTC.

V and J are TRBV20-1 and TRBJ2-7; TRBD2 agrees at 13 bases. Trimming removed 3 bases from V and 3 bases from J; junction bases left unmatched: 14. The germline CDR1 and CDR2 sequences are DFQATT and SNEGSKA (reference sequence). The CDR3 spans 18 residues. CDR3 in amino acids: CSASRTSGSAPPRYEQYF. CDR3 DNA: TGCAGTGCTAGCCGGACTAGCGGGAGCGCCCCCCCACGCTACGAGCAGTACTTC.

CDR3 region: CASSIGTSGPQETQYF. CDR3 nucleotide sequence: TGTGCCAGCAGCATTGGGACTAGCGGGCCTCAAGAGACCCAGTACTTC. The chain combines TRBV7-9 with TRBJ2-5, with 12 bases identical to TRBD2. V lost 5 bases and J lost 2; bases outside the gene matches: 6. The length of the CDR3 is 16 residues. The V gene's germline CDR1 is SEHNR and CDR2 FQNEAQ (reference sequence). Full variable domain (outside the CDR3, taken from reference TRBV7-9 and TRBJ2-5): DTGVSQNPRHKITKRGQNVTFRCDPISEHNRLYWYRQTLGQGPEFLTYFQNEAQLEKSRLLSDRFSAERPKGSFSTLEIQRTEQGDSAMYLCASSIGTSGPQETQYFGPGTRLLVL.

This chain links TRBV9 with TRBJ2-7, with 7 bases that match TRBD1. Unmatched junction bases numbered 17, after V lost 3 bases and J lost 8 bases. CDR1 SGDLS and CDR2 YYNGEE come from the germline V gene. The CDR3 loop spans 16 amino acids. The DNA for the CDR3 is TGTGCCAGCAGCGCGGGGACAGCTCCTACAATGGGTAAGCAGTACTTC. It specifies CASSAGTAPTMGKQYF.

This rearrangement joins TRBV20-1 to TRBJ2-1; 7 bases align to TRBD2. The germline V gene has CDR1 DFQATT and CDR2 SNEGSKA (reference sequence). Trimming cost V 6 bases and J 6 bases; bases outside gene matches: 5. CDR3 size: 12 residues. CDR3 amino acids: CSATGTTNEQFF. The CDR3 bases are TGCAGTGCAACCGGGACTACCAATGAGCAGTTCTTC.

The chain's CDR3 is CASSVGITAMNTEAFF. In nucleotides, the CDR3 is TGTGCCAGCAGCGTAGGAATAACAGCGATGAACACTGAAGCTTTCTTT. This rearrangement joins TRBV9 to TRBJ1-1; D is uncertain. V lost 0 bases to trimming and J lost 0 bases, with 12 bases between them. The CDR3 sequence is 16 residues long. Germline CDR1 reads SGDLS; CDR2 reads YYNGEE.

The chain uses TRBV28 and TRBJ2-4; TRBD1 aligns across 8 bases. TRBJ2-7 matches the DNA end more closely, so the J call is doubtful. CDR1 MDHEN and CDR2 SYDVKM come from the germline V gene. There are 14 residues in the CDR3. The CDR3 sequence is CASSTGGSTYEQYF. In DNA form, the CDR3 reads TGTGCCAGCAGCACAGGGGGTTCGACCTACGAGCAGTACTTC.

There are a few counts of this clonotype. V and J are TRBV27 and TRBJ2-7; D remains ambiguous. Between the trimmed V and J ends, which lost 2 bases and 0 bases, there was a span of 11 bases. The CDR3 loop spans 15 amino acids. The V gene's germline CDR1 is MNHEY and CDR2 SMNVEV (reference sequence). For the CDR3, the DNA is TGTGCCAGCAGTTTAAACCCCAGTAGCTCCTACGAGCAGTACTTC. The encoded protein is CASSLNPSSSYEQYF.

The chain carries TRBV2 and TRBJ2-2; either TRBD1 or TRBD2 may supply D (5 bases each). Germline lookup yields CDR1 SNHLY and CDR2 FYNNEI. The V gene lost 0 bases and the J gene lost 11 bases, with 22 bases spanning the gap. CDR3 length equals 17 residues. The CDR3 here is CASSEAPRVVGADELFF. Here the CDR3 DNA reads TGTGCCAGCAGTGAAGCGCCCAGAGTGGTCGGGGCGGATGAGCTGTTTTTT.

As to this clonotype: Being one base from a much bigger clone, this may be a read error. This sequence joins TRBV9 and TRBJ2-1; a weak D match, TRBD1 (5 bases). Germline assignment: CDR1 SGDLS and CDR2 YYNGEE. The CDR3 contains 13 residues. V lost 3 bases and J 14 bases, leaving 18 bases between the germline ends. The DNA for the CDR3 is TGTGCCAGCAGCGCCCCTGGGGCGGAAGTCAAGTTCTTC. Its translation: CASSAPGAEVKFF.

The chain employs TRBV15 and TRBJ2-5; the D gene is possibly TRBD2 (6 bases). The V end was cut by 2 bases, the J end by 1 base, with 11 bases between. This CDR3 region has 15 residues. Germline values: CDR1 LNHNV, CDR2 YYDKDF (reference sequence). CDR3 sequence reads: CATSRSSVTQETQYF. The CDR3 nucleotides are TGTGCCACCAGCAGATCTAGCGTGACCCAAGAGACCCAGTACTTC.

This clonotype has just a few counts. The J gene is TRBJ2-5, the V gene TRBV20-1; D unresolved. Germline lookup yields CDR1 DFQATT and CDR2 SNEGSKA (reference sequence). The CDR3 runs to 12 residues. Trimming left V 3 bases short and J 11 bases short, with 16 bases between. This CDR3 is CSASPSSHEQYF. CDR3 DNA: TGCAGTGCTAGTCCTAGTTCCCATGAGCAGTACTTC.

CDR3 sequence reads: CATSRLVFSSGANVLTF. The CDR3 bases are TGTGCCACCAGCAGATTAGTTTTCAGCTCTGGGGCCAACGTCCTGACTTTC. The chain is built from TRBV15 and TRBJ2-6; no clear D. This CDR3 is 17 amino acids long. Trimming removed 2 bases from V and 0 bases from J, with 11 bases in between. Per germline, CDR1 LNHNV and CDR2 YYDKDF (reference sequence).

This clonotype was detected many times. Germline and junction disagree at one end, which may indicate a read error. This chain uses TRBV20-1 with TRBJ2-7, with D possibly matching TRBD1 (7 bases). Germline-derived CDR1 and CDR2 are DFQATT and SNEGSKA (reference sequence). The CDR3 contains 14 residues. DNA of the CDR3: TGCAGTGCCAGAGGGGGCGGGAACTCCTACGAGCAGTACTTC. This sequence encodes CSARGGGNSYEQYF.

The table lists this clonotype with a few counts. The junction differs from germline at one of its ends, possibly a read error. The CDR3 here is CASSSTGEFYKEQFF. The CDR3 nucleotides are TGTGCCAGCAGCTCTACAGGGGAGTTTTACAAGGAGCAGTTCTTC. The V and J genes are TRBV7-2 and TRBJ2-1; 7 bases agree with TRBD1. Germline V gene data show CDR1 as SGHTA and CDR2 as FQGNSA. This CDR3 contains 15 residues.

This chain joins TRBV6-2 or TRBV6-3 and TRBJ2-1, with a possible D match to TRBD1 (6 bases). Germline CDR1 reads MNHEY; CDR2 reads SVGEGT. Trimming removed 5 bases at V and 9 bases at J, with 8 bases between. CDR3 size: 11 residues. CDR3 sequence: CASSQGSEQFF. DNA of the CDR3: TGTGCCAGCAGTCAGGGGAGTGAGCAGTTCTTC.

V usage is TRBV7-2 and J usage is TRBJ2-4; TRBD2 agrees at 10 bases. The DNA end is more similar to TRBJ2-7, so the J call may be wrong. The V gene's germline CDR1 is SGHTA and CDR2 FQGNSA. The CDR3 contains 13 residues. CDR3 protein: CASSSSGRGEQYF. The CDR3 DNA follows: TGTGCCAGCAGCTCTAGCGGGAGAGGCGAGCAGTACTTC.

The chain employs TRBV5-1 and TRBJ2-2; D tentatively reads TRBD1 or TRBD2 (5 bases each). The ends were cut back, 6 bases at V and 4 bases at J, with 16 bases in the middle. This CDR3 is 15 amino acids long. CDR1 SGHRS and CDR2 YFSETQ come from the germline V gene. The CDR3 here is CASNPTGGTTGELFF. The CDR3 DNA reads TGCGCCAGCAACCCCACCGGTGGGACCACCGGGGAGCTGTTTTTT.

For the CDR3, the DNA is TGTGCCAGCAGTGAACGGGCTGCGAAGGTCCCTGAAGCTTTCTTT. Translation gives CASSERAAKVPEAFF. V usage is TRBV6-1 and J usage is TRBJ1-1; D gene unclear. V was trimmed by 2 bases and J by 6 bases, leaving 16 bases between them. CDR1 MNHNS and CDR2 SASEGT come from the germline V gene. This CDR3 has 15 amino acids.